This TCR beta chain emerged from a study of blood T cell repertoires in COVID-19. Study context: Sources were T cells, B-cell-depleted T cells, or PBMCs; the material itself was cDNA or gDNA.

TCRdb's copy holds only in-frame clones and misses some; the assay was immunoSEQ multiplex PCR. The sample contains around 150,000 clones, roughly 84% of which appear only once. CDR1 is LNHDA and CDR2 is SQIVND in the germline V gene (reference sequence). The CDR3 is made up of 15 amino acids. The V and J ends lost 5 bases and 1 base, in that order; junction bases with no gene match: 5. This rearrangement joins TRBV19 to TRBJ2-1; 7 bases line up with TRBD2. The sequenced sample was peripheral blood. The receptor was isolated from a woman aged 55-70 years with acute or convalescent COVID-19. The DNA of the CDR3 is TGTGCCAGTAGTGGGAGGGCCGTTTCCTACAATGAGCAGTTCTTC. It specifies CASSGRAVSYNEQFF.